These 27 T cell receptor beta chains were all obtained from the same sample, sequenced in a study of shared clonotypes between healthy human individuals. Sequenced by immunoSEQ multiplex PCR; TCRdb stores in-frame clones only, minus some. The table shows about 2 million clones, with approximately 94% occurring only once. Naive CD8 populations comprised CD45RO-negative cells positively selected for CCR7, excluding terminally differentiated effector memory CD45RA+ cells. The specimen was naive CD8+ T cells sorted from blood. The receptor source for this set is a man between 18 and 29 years old in good health.

The V and J genes are TRBV27 and TRBJ1-2, with 7 bases identical to TRBD1. This CDR3 is 15 amino acids long. V gave up 5 bases and J gave up 1 base; unmatched junction bases: 7. Germline assignment: CDR1 MNHEY and CDR2 SMNVEV (reference sequence). This CDR3 is CASSPWDSLNYGYTF. DNA for the CDR3: TGTGCCAGCAGTCCCTGGGACAGCCTTAACTATGGCTACACCTTC.

V and J are TRBV5-5 and TRBJ2-7, with 9 positions matching TRBD1. Germline CDR1 reads SGHKS; CDR2 reads YYEKEE (reference sequence). CDR3 length: 16 amino acids. J lost 0 bases, V lost 0 bases, and 4 bases had no gene match. The DNA of the CDR3 is TGTGCCAGCAGCTTGGTCGGGACAGGGAACTCCTACGAGCAGTACTTC. Protein product: CASSLVGTGNSYEQYF.

This chain links TRBV6-5 with TRBJ1-2, with D possibly TRBD1 on 5 matching bases. Germline assignment: CDR1 MNHEY and CDR2 SVGAGI. This CDR3 has 11 residues. V was cut by 5 bases and J by 10 bases, with 11 bases left in between. CDR3 nucleotide sequence: TGTGCCAGCAGTCCGGGGGGGGACTACACCTTC. Translation gives CASSPGGDYTF.

In DNA, the CDR3 is TGTGCCAGCAGCGTAGAAGGTTTCACAGATACGCAGTATTTT. Its protein is CASSVEGFTDTQYF. The genes are TRBV9 and TRBJ2-3; D remains ambiguous. V was clipped by 0 bases and J by 2 bases, with 7 bases between them. The CDR3 loop spans 14 amino acids. Germline V gives CDR1 SGDLS, CDR2 YYNGEE.

The chain uses TRBV7-9 and TRBJ2-1; 7 bases agree with TRBD2. Unmatched junction bases numbered 5, after V lost 0 bases and J lost 0 bases. CDR1 is SEHNR, CDR2 FQNEAQ, per germline (reference sequence). This CDR3 contains 17 residues. The CDR3: CASSLAPSGDSYNEQFF. As DNA, the CDR3 is TGTGCCAGCAGCTTAGCCCCTAGCGGCGACTCCTACAATGAGCAGTTCTTC.

This chain uses TRBV7-9 with TRBJ2-3; D gene unclear. Trimming took off 7 bases at V and 0 bases at J, with 5 bases between the two ends. Germline V CDR1 and CDR2: SEHNR, FQNEAQ (reference sequence). The CDR3 loop spans 12 amino acids. The CDR3 nucleotides are TGTGCCAGCAAAAATAGCACAGATACGCAGTATTTT. Its translation is CASKNSTDTQYF. Based on the CDR3 plus reference TRBV7-9 and TRBJ2-3, the full variable domain is DTGVSQNPRHKITKRGQNVTFRCDPISEHNRLYWYRQTLGQGPEFLTYFQNEAQLEKSRLLSDRFSAERPKGSFSTLEIQRTEQGDSAMYLCASKNSTDTQYFGPGTRLTVL.

The rearrangement joins TRBV15 to TRBJ2-1, with a possible D match to TRBD2 (6 bases). Germline-derived CDR1 and CDR2 are LNHNV and YYDKDF (reference sequence). The V gene lost 5 bases and the J gene lost 7 bases, with 21 bases spanning the gap. The CDR3 runs 16 residues. As DNA, the CDR3 is TGTGCCACCAGCTGGGGACTGGAGGGGTTGTTGAATGAGCAGTTCTTC. Encoded protein: CATSWGLEGLLNEQFF.

The J gene is TRBJ2-3, the V gene TRBV28; D is perhaps TRBD1 or TRBD2 (6 bases each). Between the trimmed V and J ends, which lost 4 bases and 2 bases, there was a span of 16 bases. Germline CDR1 MDHEN, CDR2 SYDVKM. The CDR3 is made up of 16 amino acids. CDR3 protein: CASSWWKEGDTDTQYF. Written as DNA, the CDR3 is TGTGCCAGCAGTTGGTGGAAGGAGGGGGACACAGATACGCAGTATTTT.

This clone was observed a single time. The rearrangement joins TRBV6-1 to TRBJ2-3; the D gene is possibly TRBD2 (6 bases). With 3 bases removed from V and 0 bases from J, the gap between germline ends came to 10 bases. The germline CDR1 and CDR2 sequences are MNHNS and SASEGT. The CDR3 consists of 15 residues. Here the CDR3 reads CASSEDYSSTDTQYF. CDR3 nucleotides: TGTGCCAGCAGTGAGGACTACTCTAGCACAGATACGCAGTATTTT.

The chain links TRBV27 to TRBJ1-6; 7 positions match TRBD1. The CDR3 is made up of 14 amino acids. Trimming removed 6 bases from V and 8 bases from J; junction bases left unmatched: 7. Looked up from germline, CDR1 is MNHEY and CDR2 is SMNVEV (reference sequence). DNA for the CDR3: TGTGCCAGCAGCGAGGGGGCTGTTGATTCACCCCTCCACTTT. Translation: CASSEGAVDSPLHF.

Turning to this clone: A clone one base away is much larger, so this may be a read error. The rearrangement joins TRBV7-6 to TRBJ1-1; D is undetermined. This CDR3 has 12 amino acids. Trimming removed 5 bases from V and 1 base from J, with 5 bases in between. Germline loops: CDR1 SGHVS, CDR2 FNYEAQ. DNA of the CDR3: TGTGCCAGCAGCGTAGGGAACACTGAAGCTTTCTTT. The encoded protein is CASSVGNTEAFF.

The chain is built from TRBV4-3 and TRBJ2-1; TRBD2 might be the D (6 bases). CDR3 size: 16 residues. CDR1 is LGHNA, CDR2 YSLEER, per germline. Deletions cut 3 bases from V and 0 bases from J, with 12 bases between. CDR3: CASSQYAGISYNEQFF. The CDR3 DNA reads as TGCGCCAGCAGCCAGTACGCGGGAATCTCCTACAATGAGCAGTTCTTC.

V usage is TRBV5-4 and J usage is TRBJ2-5; D may be TRBD2 (7 bases). Trimming pared 4 bases from V and 5 bases from J, leaving 18 bases between. The germline CDR1 and CDR2 sequences are SGHNT and YYREEE (reference sequence). CDR3 size: 15 residues. The CDR3 bases are TGTGCCAGCAGCCCGCTGGGGGGGGCCATCGAGACCCAGTACTTC. Protein sequence: CASSPLGGAIETQYF.

With regard to this clone: This sample also contains other DNA sequences that code for the same CDR3. CDR3: CASSFAGGTDTQYF. Here the CDR3 DNA reads TGTGCCAGCAGTTTTGCAGGCGGCACAGATACGCAGTATTTT. The V call is TRBV28, the J call TRBJ2-3, with D unclear. Germline V lookup: CDR1 MDHEN, CDR2 SYDVKM. The CDR3 spans 14 residues. Trimming pared 3 bases from V and 1 base from J, leaving 8 bases between.

The chain recombines TRBV9 with TRBJ2-1; D remains ambiguous. This CDR3 is built from 13 residues. V was cut by 0 bases and J by 9 bases, with 10 bases left in between. Germline-derived CDR1 and CDR2 are SGDLS and YYNGEE. This CDR3 reads CASSVGEASEQFF. CDR3 sequence (DNA): TGTGCCAGCAGCGTAGGAGAGGCGAGTGAGCAGTTCTTC.

The genes are TRBV10-2 and TRBJ2-7; 8 bases align to TRBD1. Trimming cost V 0 bases and J 2 bases; bases outside gene matches: 3. The CDR3 totals 15 residues. Germline CDR1 WSHSY, CDR2 SAAADI. CDR3 coding DNA: TGCGCCAGCAGTGAGTCCGGGACAGGAGCCTACGAGCAGTACTTC. As protein: CASSESGTGAYEQYF.

Note on this clone: This sample includes further DNA sequences coding for the same CDR3. V usage is TRBV30 and J usage is TRBJ2-3; the D is unclear. Germline V gene data show CDR1 as GTSNPN and CDR2 as SVGIG (reference sequence). This CDR3 is built from 11 residues. The germline V and J ends were trimmed by 0 bases and 6 bases, with 4 bases remaining between them. The CDR3 nucleotides are TGTGCCTGGAGTGTAAGCGATACGCAGTATTTT. It is translated as CAWSVSDTQYF.

The gene calls are TRBV28 and TRBJ2-1, with 7 positions matching TRBD1. The germline CDR1 and CDR2 sequences are MDHEN and SYDVKM. This CDR3 is built from 15 residues. Trimming cost V 3 bases and J 3 bases; bases outside gene matches: 5. CDR3 loop: CASSFPGQFYNEQFF. The CDR3 DNA reads TGTGCCAGCAGTTTTCCGGGACAGTTCTACAATGAGCAGTTCTTC.

The chain is built from TRBV27 and TRBJ2-5; D is perhaps TRBD2 (6 bases). Germline V gene data show CDR1 as MNHEY and CDR2 as SMNVEV (reference sequence). The CDR3 has 15 amino acids. The ends were cut back, 2 bases at V and 5 bases at J, with 15 bases in the middle. The CDR3 DNA is TGTGCCAGCAGTTTAACGCGGGATTTGAGGGAGACCCAGTACTTC. The encoded protein is CASSLTRDLRETQYF.

J is TRBJ1-2 and V is TRBV4-1; 8 nucleotides align to TRBD1. The length of the CDR3 is 15 residues. V dropped 8 bases and J dropped 5; count of bases not matched to a gene: 13. Germline V CDR1 and CDR2: MGHRA, YSYEKL. The CDR3 region is CASGTWDRTRYGYTF. The CDR3 DNA reads TGCGCCAGCGGCACCTGGGACAGGACTAGATATGGCTACACCTTC.

J is TRBJ2-7 and V is TRBV6-1; D gene ambiguous. The germline V gene has CDR1 MNHNS and CDR2 SASEGT. Trimming stripped 6 bases from V and 2 bases from J, with 17 bases between. The CDR3 extends over 15 amino acids. The CDR3 spells CASSMGLTETYEQYF. DNA of the CDR3: TGTGCCAGCAGCATGGGGTTGACGGAAACCTACGAGCAGTACTTC.

V usage is TRBV13 and J usage is TRBJ2-3; 7 bases fit TRBD2. The trim removed 4 bases at V and 0 bases at J, leaving 10 bases unmatched. The CDR3 sequence is 17 residues long. Germline CDR1 and CDR2: PRHDT and FYEKMQ (reference sequence). The CDR3 nucleotides read TGTGCCAGCAGCTCCCATCCCTCTAGCGGAAGCACAGATACGCAGTATTTT. This codes for CASSSHPSSGSTDTQYF.

The chain uses TRBV19 and TRBJ2-7, with D possibly matching TRBD2 (5 bases). The V end lost 7 bases, the J end lost 0 bases, and 13 bases lay between the germline ends. Germline V gene data show CDR1 as LNHDA and CDR2 as SQIVND (reference sequence). The CDR3 totals 14 residues. In DNA, the CDR3 is TGTGCCAGTACCCTCAGCGGATACTCCTACGAGCAGTACTTC. Translation gives CASTLSGYSYEQYF.

This clone was observed once. The J gene is TRBJ2-2, the V gene TRBV9; possibly TRBD1 or TRBD2 for D (6 bases each). CDR1 SGDLS and CDR2 YYNGEE come from the germline V gene. V lost 2 bases and J 1 base, leaving 15 bases between the germline ends. The CDR3 loop spans 17 amino acids. The CDR3 DNA reads as TGTGCCAGCAGCGTGAGCGCGGAGGGGGTGAACACCGGGGAGCTGTTTTTT. Residues: CASSVSAEGVNTGELFF.

Notes on this clone: Other DNA sequences in this sample translate to the same CDR3. The chain recombines TRBV7-9 with TRBJ1-2, with unresolved D. Per germline, CDR1 SEHNR and CDR2 FQNEAQ (reference sequence). The CDR3 extends over 12 amino acids. Deletions cut 3 bases from V and 3 bases from J, with 5 bases between. The CDR3 here is CASSFGDYGYTF. CDR3 nucleotide sequence: TGTGCCAGCAGCTTTGGGGACTATGGCTACACCTTC.

In nucleotides, the CDR3 is TGTGCCAGCAGCGCCGCCCCGGGAGACTCTGGAAACACCATATATTTT. Translating it yields CASSAAPGDSGNTIYF. The chain has TRBV4-2 and TRBJ1-3; D call uncertain. Trimming pared 5 bases from V and 0 bases from J, leaving 14 bases between. There are 16 residues in the CDR3. Germline-derived CDR1 and CDR2 are LGHNA and YNFKEQ.

The chain combines TRBV5-8 with TRBJ2-7; D not certain. This CDR3 contains 15 residues. CDR1 and CDR2 from the germline V gene are SGHTS and YDEGEE. Trimming removed 2 bases at V and 3 bases at J, with 15 bases between. In nucleotides, the CDR3 is TGTGCCAGCAGCTTCCGGGCCTCAACGGACTACGAGCAGTACTTC. Translation gives CASSFRASTDYEQYF.